This TCR beta chain was identified during a study of T cell responses to AZD1222 COVID-19 vaccine. The CDR3 totals 16 residues. Germline V CDR1 and CDR2: SGHAT, FQNNGV. Trimming cost V 5 bases and J 4 bases, with 19 bases left between them. This table comes from immunoSEQ multiplex PCR, and its TCRdb copy is limited to in-frame clones, with some not included. The data show about 56,000 clones, 75% to 90% seen once. The TCR originated in an adult who received the AZD1222 COVID-19 vaccine. The V gene is TRBV11-2, the J gene TRBJ2-3; the D gene is possibly TRBD2 (6 bases). Specimen: peripheral blood, collected 28 days after the second AZD1222 dose. The CDR3 DNA reads as TGTGCCAGCAGCCCCACCCCACTAGCAACCTCAGATACGCAGTATTTT. Its protein is CASSPTPLATSDTQYF.